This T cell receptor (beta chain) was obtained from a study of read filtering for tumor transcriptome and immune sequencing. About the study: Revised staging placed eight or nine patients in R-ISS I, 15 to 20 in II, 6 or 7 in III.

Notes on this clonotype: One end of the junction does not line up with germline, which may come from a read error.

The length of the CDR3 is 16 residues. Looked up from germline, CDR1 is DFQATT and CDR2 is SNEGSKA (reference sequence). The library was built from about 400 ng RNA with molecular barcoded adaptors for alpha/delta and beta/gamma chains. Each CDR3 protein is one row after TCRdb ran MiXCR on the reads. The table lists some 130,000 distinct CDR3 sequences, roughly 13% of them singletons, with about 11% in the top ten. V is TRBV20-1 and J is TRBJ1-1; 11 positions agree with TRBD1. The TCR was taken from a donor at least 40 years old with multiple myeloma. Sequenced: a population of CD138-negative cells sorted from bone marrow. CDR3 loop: CSAREFGTGGNAEALF. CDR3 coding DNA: TGCAGTGCTAGAGAATTTGGGACAGGGGGGAACGCTGAAGCTCTCTTT.